This TCR beta chain was found in a study of shared clonotypes between healthy human individuals. Study-level findings and limits: Naive CD4 clonotypes were shared across a few donors at about 5.3%. In general, naive subsets displayed greater estimated richness than memory subsets did. The study found lower generation probabilities in non-shared clonotypes than in those shared by all four donors.

With respect to this clone: Its matching antigen is unknown.

Naive-designated CD8 cells lacked CD45RO, were positively enriched for CCR7, and omitted terminally differentiated effector memory CD45RA+ cells. This CDR3 is 14 amino acids long. Germline V CDR1 and CDR2: WNHNN, SYGVQD (reference sequence). With V trimmed by 6 bases and J by 4 bases, 6 bases remained unmatched. The method was immunoSEQ multiplex PCR; TCRdb's version includes in-frame clones alone and lacks a portion of them. The sample consists of millions of clones, about 95% of them appearing once. Sequences were obtained from naive CD8+ T cells sorted from blood. This receptor was identified in a man younger than 30 in good health. The rearrangement joins TRBV10-1 to TRBJ2-1, with TRBD1 matching 7 bases. For the CDR3, the DNA is TGCGCCAGCAGCCCGAAGGGGGCGTACAATGAGCAGTTCTTC. It yields the protein CASSPKGAYNEQFF.